This TCR beta chain was sequenced for a study of shared clonotypes between healthy human individuals. Study conclusions and caveats: Generally, estimated richness proved larger in naive subsets than it did in memory subsets. Sorted-subset samples were not fully sequenced, rarefaction indicated.

Remarks on this clone: The target antigen is unknown.

This was a deep-level run. This table comes from immunoSEQ multiplex PCR, and its TCRdb copy is limited to in-frame clones, with some not included. The sample consists of about a million clones, 77% of them appearing once. The receptor was derived from a man aged 18 to 30 in good health. Some clones in this sample may be carry-over from other donors' samples. Material for sequencing was memory CD4+ T cells from PBMCs. Subset noted: CD45RA-negative fraction.

CDR3 amino acids: CASRRQGATGANVLTF. The CDR3 region has the DNA TGTGCCAGTAGACGTCAGGGGGCGACTGGGGCCAACGTCCTGACTTTC. The chain has TRBV19 and TRBJ2-6, with 8 bases matching TRBD1. The CDR3 has 16 amino acids. Losses at the gene ends were 6 bases for V and 2 bases for J; bases not matched to a gene: 6. Germline V lookup: CDR1 LNHDA, CDR2 SQIVND (reference sequence). Variable domain in full (rest from reference TRBV19 and TRBJ2-6): DGGITQSPKYLFRKEGQNVTLSCEQNLNHDAMYWYRQDPGQGLRLIYYSQIVNDFQKGDIAEGYSVSREKKESFPLTVTSAQKNPTAFYLCASRRQGATGANVLTFGAGSRLTVL.